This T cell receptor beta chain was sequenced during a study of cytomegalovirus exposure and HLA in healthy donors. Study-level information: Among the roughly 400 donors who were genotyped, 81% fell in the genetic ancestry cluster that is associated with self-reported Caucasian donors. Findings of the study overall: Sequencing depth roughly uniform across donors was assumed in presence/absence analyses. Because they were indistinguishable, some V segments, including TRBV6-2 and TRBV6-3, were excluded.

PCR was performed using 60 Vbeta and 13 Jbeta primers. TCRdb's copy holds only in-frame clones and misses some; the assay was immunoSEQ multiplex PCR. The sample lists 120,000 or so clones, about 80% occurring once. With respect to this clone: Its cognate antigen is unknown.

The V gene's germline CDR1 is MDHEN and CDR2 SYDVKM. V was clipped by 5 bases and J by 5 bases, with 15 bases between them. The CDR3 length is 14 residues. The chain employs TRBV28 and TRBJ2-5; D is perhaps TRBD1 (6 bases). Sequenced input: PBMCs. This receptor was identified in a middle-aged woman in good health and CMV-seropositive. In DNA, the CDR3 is TGTGCCAGCAGTCCCTCAGGGGCAGGGGAGACCCAGTACTTC. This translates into CASSPSGAGETQYF.